Following are 28 T cell receptor beta chains from one sample sequenced in a study of cytomegalovirus exposure and HLA in healthy donors. Clones were read by immunoSEQ multiplex PCR, and TCRdb kept only the in-frame ones, dropping some. The repertoire has about 98,000 clones, roughly 95% of them found once; the top ten carry 0.85% to 0.95%. The sequenced sample was PBMCs. The receptor source for this set is a young woman in good health and CMV-seronegative.

This clone showed up just once. This CDR3 reads CASTRTGGPYNEQFF. The CDR3 DNA is TGCGCCAGCACCCGGACAGGGGGACCCTACAATGAGCAGTTCTTC. The chain couples TRBV5-1 to TRBJ2-1, with 10 bases fitting TRBD1. The germline CDR1 and CDR2 sequences are SGHRS and YFSETQ. J gave up 2 bases and V 6 bases, and 5 bases lay outside the gene matches. The CDR3 covers 15 residues.

The chain couples TRBV11-3 to TRBJ1-1, with 7 bases fitting TRBD1. The V gene end was trimmed by 0 bases and the J gene end by 1 base; junction bases not matched to a gene: 2. CDR1 is SGHNT, CDR2 YENEEA, per germline. CDR3 length: 15 amino acids. CDR3 nucleotide sequence: TGTGCCAGCAGCTTAGATGACAGGGCGAACACTGAAGCTTTCTTT. As protein: CASSLDDRANTEAFF.

J is TRBJ2-5 and V is TRBV19; D is possibly TRBD2 (6 bases). Deletions cut 5 bases from V and 5 bases from J, with 15 bases between. Per the germline V gene, CDR1 is LNHDA and CDR2 is SQIVND (reference sequence). This CDR3 has 14 residues. DNA for the CDR3: TGTGCCAGTAGTGGCCCGACTAGATTGGAGACCCAGTACTTC. This translates into CASSGPTRLETQYF.

This clone came up once. The chain employs TRBV7-3 and TRBJ2-1; TRBD2 aligns across 9 bases. The CDR3 spans 17 residues. The trim removed 5 bases at V and 6 bases at J, leaving 14 bases unmatched. CDR1 SGHTA and CDR2 FQGTGA come from the germline V gene. CDR3 in DNA: TGTGCCAGCAGCCTCACCGGAATAGCGGGGGCGATCAATGAGCAGTTCTTC. This translates into CASSLTGIAGAINEQFF. Full variable domain (outside the CDR3, taken from reference TRBV7-3 and TRBJ2-1): GAGVSQTPSNKVTEKGKYVELRCDPISGHTALYWYRQSLGQGPEFLIYFQGTGAADDSGLPNDRFFAVRPEGSVSTLKIQRTERGDSAVYLCASSLTGIAGAINEQFFGPGTRLTVL.

The rearrangement uses TRBV5-1 and TRBJ2-5; a possible D gene is TRBD2 (5 bases). Germline V gives CDR1 SGHRS, CDR2 YFSETQ. V dropped 0 bases and J dropped 4 bases, with 13 bases sitting between them. This CDR3 contains 15 residues. As DNA, the CDR3 is TGCGCCAGCAGCTTGGACTTCCCGGCGGGAGAGACCCAGTACTTC. Translating it yields CASSLDFPAGETQYF.

The V gene is TRBV19, the J gene TRBJ2-2; D remains unclear. Germline CDR1 is LNHDA and CDR2 is SQIVND (reference sequence). CDR3 length equals 13 residues. Between the trimmed V and J ends, which lost 7 bases and 1 base, there was a span of 7 bases. This CDR3 reads CASTGWNTGELFF. CDR3 nucleotide sequence: TGTGCCAGTACCGGGTGGAACACCGGGGAGCTGTTTTTT.

The chain employs TRBV30 and TRBJ2-7; 7 bases map to TRBD2. J lost 4 bases, V lost 4 bases, and 10 bases had no gene match. CDR3 size: 14 residues. Germline-derived CDR1 and CDR2 are GTSNPN and SVGIG (reference sequence). CDR3 DNA sequence: TGTGCCTGGAATGGCGGGAGCTTCAGTTACGAGCAGTACTTC. This codes for CAWNGGSFSYEQYF.

The chain has TRBV4-2 and TRBJ2-3, with D possibly matching TRBD1 (6 bases). The CDR3 spans 15 residues. Germline loops: CDR1 LGHNA, CDR2 YNFKEQ. V gave up 8 bases and J gave up 4 bases, with 19 bases separating them. The CDR3 sequence is CASGYQNNRADTQYF. DNA for the CDR3: TGTGCCAGCGGATACCAAAACAACAGGGCAGATACGCAGTATTTT.

This sequence joins TRBV9 and TRBJ2-2, with TRBD2 identical over 15 bases. The CDR3 is 19 residues long. Looked up from germline, CDR1 is SGDLS and CDR2 is YYNGEE. V was pared by 4 bases and J by 0 bases, with 7 bases of the junction left unmatched. The CDR3 nucleotides read TGTGCCAGCAGCTTAGCGGGACTAGCGGGGGGCACGAACACCGGGGAGCTGTTTTTT. Translated, it gives CASSLAGLAGGTNTGELFF.

The chain couples TRBV30 to TRBJ2-1; D possibly corresponds to TRBD2 (6 bases). The CDR3 is 15 amino acids. The germline V and J ends were trimmed by 8 bases and 4 bases, with 21 bases remaining between them. CDR1 and CDR2 (germline): GTSNPN, SVGIG (reference sequence). For the CDR3, the DNA is TGTGCCCTGTTAAGTGACGGGAGAACTTACAATGAGCAGTTCTTC. It yields the protein CALLSDGRTYNEQFF.

J is TRBJ1-3 and V is TRBV9, with 10 bases lining up with TRBD1. J lost 0 bases, V lost 4 bases, and 16 bases had no gene match. The CDR3 loop spans 20 amino acids. Per germline, CDR1 SGDLS and CDR2 YYNGEE. The CDR3 coding sequence is TGTGCCAGCAGCCATCCCACCGGGACAGGGGTCCCGATCTCTGGAAACACCATATATTTT. As protein: CASSHPTGTGVPISGNTIYF.

The rearrangement uses TRBV2 and TRBJ2-3; 10 bases fit TRBD2. CDR3 length: 15 amino acids. Looked up from germline, CDR1 is SNHLY and CDR2 is FYNNEI. V gave up 4 bases and J gave up 1 base; unmatched junction bases: 2. This chain's CDR3 is CASSGTSGRTDTQYF. In DNA, the CDR3 is TGTGCCAGCAGTGGGACTAGCGGTCGCACAGATACGCAGTATTTT.

V is TRBV7-8 and J is TRBJ1-2, with D perhaps matching TRBD1 (6 bases). Germline CDR1 SGHVS, CDR2 FQNEAQ. Trimming removed 3 bases at V and 8 bases at J, with 13 bases between. The CDR3 consists of 13 residues. The DNA for the CDR3 is TGTGCCAGCAGCTTCTCGGACCAGGGGGGCTACACCTTC. Protein product: CASSFSDQGGYTF.

This clone was observed a single time. The chain couples TRBV7-9 to TRBJ2-4; tentatively, D is TRBD2 (6 bases). CDR1 SEHNR and CDR2 FQNEAQ come from the germline V gene (reference sequence). V lost 1 base and J lost 5, with 12 bases in between. The CDR3 is 15 residues long. The CDR3 here is CASSLGGGSENIQYF. DNA of the CDR3: TGTGCCAGCAGCTTAGGTGGAGGGTCTGAAAACATTCAGTACTTC. Full variable domain (missing parts from reference TRBV7-9 and TRBJ2-4): DTGVSQNPRHKITKRGQNVTFRCDPISEHNRLYWYRQTLGQGPEFLTYFQNEAQLEKSRLLSDRFSAERPKGSFSTLEIQRTEQGDSAMYLCASSLGGGSENIQYFGAGTRLSVL.

The chain links TRBV18 to TRBJ2-2; D unresolved. CDR1 is KGHSH, CDR2 LQKENI, per germline. Between the trimmed V and J ends, which lost 3 bases and 7 bases, there was a span of 12 bases. There are 14 residues in the CDR3. CDR3 residues: CASSPVLEVGELFF. The CDR3 DNA reads as TGTGCCAGCTCACCCGTCCTTGAGGTCGGGGAGCTGTTTTTT.

This chain connects TRBV5-1 to TRBJ2-3, with TRBD1 identical over 8 bases. The germline V gene encodes CDR1 SGHRS and CDR2 YFSETQ. There are 15 residues in the CDR3. Germline trimming cut 4 bases from V and 3 bases from J; bases unmatched to any gene: 7. DNA for the CDR3: TGCGCCAGCAGCGTGGGACAGGTCGTGACAGATACGCAGTATTTT. Encoded protein: CASSVGQVVTDTQYF.

The chain joins TRBV6-5 to TRBJ2-7, with 8 bases fitting TRBD2. The CDR3 covers 14 residues. Trimming at V came to 2 bases and at J to 5 bases, leaving 5 bases not matched to a gene. Germline CDR1 is MNHEY and CDR2 is SVGAGI. The chain's CDR3 is CASSYGREGNEQYF. CDR3 in DNA: TGTGCCAGCAGTTACGGACGGGAGGGGAACGAGCAGTACTTC.

This clone was observed once. The gene calls are TRBV30 and TRBJ1-5, with no clear D. Germline-derived CDR1 and CDR2 are GTSNPN and SVGIG (reference sequence). V was shortened by 5 bases and J by 0 bases, with 14 bases between the two germline ends. The CDR3 consists of 15 residues. As DNA, the CDR3 is TGTGCCTGGGTTTCCCTCGGGTATAGCAATCAGCCCCAGCATTTT. This gives the protein CAWVSLGYSNQPQHF.

This chain connects TRBV5-1 to TRBJ2-7; D perhaps matches TRBD1 (6 bases). Germline loops: CDR1 SGHRS, CDR2 YFSETQ. The CDR3 loop spans 13 amino acids. V was pared by 2 bases and J by 4 bases, with 10 bases between. The CDR3 loop reads CASSFNRAYEQYF. CDR3 DNA sequence: TGCGCCAGCAGCTTTAACAGGGCATACGAGCAGTACTTC.

This clone was seen once. V and J are TRBV7-3 and TRBJ2-2, with D unclear. Trimming removed 4 bases at V and 6 bases at J, with 9 bases between. The V gene's germline CDR1 is SGHTA and CDR2 FQGTGA. This CDR3 comprises 13 residues. The CDR3 region is CASSSQLAGELFF. The DNA of the CDR3 is TGTGCCAGCAGCTCACAGTTAGCCGGGGAGCTGTTTTTT.

J is TRBJ1-2 and V is TRBV27; TRBD1 matches 10 bases. The trim removed 5 bases at V and 7 bases at J, leaving 4 bases unmatched. Germline V CDR1 and CDR2: MNHEY, SMNVEV (reference sequence). This CDR3 is 13 amino acids long. CDR3 bases: TGTGCCAGCAGTCCGACAGGGGGCACTGGCTACACCTTC. Translated, it gives CASSPTGGTGYTF.

The chain links TRBV5-1 to TRBJ2-5; D is unclear. CDR1 and CDR2 (germline): SGHRS, YFSETQ. V dropped 4 bases and J dropped 0 bases, with 4 bases sitting between them. The CDR3 covers 12 residues. Here the CDR3 DNA reads TGCGCCAGCAGCCAAAACCAAGAGACCCAGTACTTC. This encodes CASSQNQETQYF.

The genes are TRBV6-5 and TRBJ2-7; D uncertain. Per the germline V gene, CDR1 is MNHEY and CDR2 is SVGAGI. CDR3 length: 13 residues. Deletions cut 0 bases from V and 3 bases from J, with 6 bases between. The chain's CDR3 is CASSYSRNYEQYF. CDR3 in DNA: TGTGCCAGCAGTTACTCGAGGAACTACGAGCAGTACTTC.

The table lists this clone with a count of one. This sequence joins TRBV10-3 and TRBJ2-1; 8 bases are a match to TRBD2. Germline V lookup: CDR1 ENHRY, CDR2 SYGVKD. The CDR3 contains 12 residues. The junction had 8 bases not matched to a gene; V was cut back by 10 bases and J by 9 bases. The chain's CDR3 is CATGGRYGEQFF. The CDR3 DNA is TGTGCCACCGGCGGGAGGTATGGTGAGCAGTTCTTC.

V is TRBV5-4 and J is TRBJ2-2; TRBD2 agrees at 10 bases. CDR3 length equals 19 residues. Germline CDR1 SGHNT, CDR2 YYREEE (reference sequence). Trimming cost V 4 bases and J 4 bases; bases outside gene matches: 16. This CDR3 is CASSPSPGEAGGITGELFF. CDR3 coding DNA: TGTGCCAGCAGCCCATCACCGGGGGAAGCGGGAGGGATCACCGGGGAGCTGTTTTTT. The full variable domain, its missing parts supplied by reference TRBV5-4 and TRBJ2-2, is ETGVTQSPTHLIKTRGQQVTLRCSSQSGHNTVSWYQQALGQGPQFIFQYYREEENGRGNFPPRFSGLQFPNYSSELNVNALELDDSALYLCASSPSPGEAGGITGELFFGEGSRLTVL.

The rearrangement joins TRBV27 to TRBJ1-1, with D possibly being TRBD1 (5 bases). Per germline, CDR1 MNHEY and CDR2 SMNVEV (reference sequence). Trimming pared 5 bases from V and 4 bases from J, leaving 17 bases between. This CDR3 region has 15 residues. CDR3: CASSHREGWGTEAFF. As DNA, the CDR3 is TGTGCCAGCAGTCACCGGGAGGGGTGGGGCACTGAAGCTTTCTTT.

This clone was seen once. The CDR3 DNA follows: TGTGCCAGCAGCAGGGAGGGGAACGAGCAGTACTTC. It specifies CASSREGNEQYF. This chain uses TRBV7-9 with TRBJ2-7, with 7 positions matching TRBD2. V shed 5 bases and J 5 bases; nucleotides not matched to a gene: 3. This CDR3 contains 12 residues. The germline CDR1 and CDR2 sequences are SEHNR and FQNEAQ (reference sequence). The variable domain in full, completed from reference TRBV7-9 and TRBJ2-7, reads DTGVSQNPRHKITKRGQNVTFRCDPISEHNRLYWYRQTLGQGPEFLTYFQNEAQLEKSRLLSDRFSAERPKGSFSTLEIQRTEQGDSAMYLCASSREGNEQYFGPGTRLTVT.

The chain employs TRBV28 and TRBJ1-2; D gene ambiguous. The CDR3 has 13 residues. The germline V gene has CDR1 MDHEN and CDR2 SYDVKM. Trimming took 4 bases from V and 4 from J, leaving 10 bases between them. The CDR3 loop reads CASSSYQSYGYTF. CDR3 coding DNA: TGTGCCAGCAGTTCTTATCAGTCCTATGGCTACACCTTC.